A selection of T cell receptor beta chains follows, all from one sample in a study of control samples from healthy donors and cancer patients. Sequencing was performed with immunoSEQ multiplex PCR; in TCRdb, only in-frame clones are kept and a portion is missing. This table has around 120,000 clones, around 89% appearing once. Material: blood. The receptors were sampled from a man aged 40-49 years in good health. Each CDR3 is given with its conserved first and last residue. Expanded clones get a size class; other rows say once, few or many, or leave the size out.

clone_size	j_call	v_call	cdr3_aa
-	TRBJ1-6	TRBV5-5	CASSPLLGQNNSPLHF
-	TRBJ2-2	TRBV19	CASSIGGGEHRELFF
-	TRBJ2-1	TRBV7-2	CASSAGLAEFF
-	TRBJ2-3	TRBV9	CASTPRGGGEDTQYF
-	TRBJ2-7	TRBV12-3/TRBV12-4	CASSFTVGGEQYF
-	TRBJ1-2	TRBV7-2	CASSLAGGDYGYTF
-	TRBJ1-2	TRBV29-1	CSVDQNGYTF
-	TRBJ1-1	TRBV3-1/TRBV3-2	CASSQATSVEAFF
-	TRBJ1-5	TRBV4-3	CASSQDFEALRPQHF
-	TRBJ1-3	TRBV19	CASTRGPVGGGNTIYF
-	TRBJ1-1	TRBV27	CASRGTRNTEAFF
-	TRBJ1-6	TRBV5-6	CASSLSGQGISPLHF
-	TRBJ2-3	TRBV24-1	CATSAFLSASREGLAHTDTQYF
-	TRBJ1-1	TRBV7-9	CASSSEQGANTEAFF
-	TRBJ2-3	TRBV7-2	CASSLADPNRGGTQYF
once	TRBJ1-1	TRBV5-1	CASSADRGRGGTEAFF
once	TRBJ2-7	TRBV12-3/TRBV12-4	CASSLGFHEQYF
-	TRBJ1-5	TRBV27	CASSSKPTGNQPQHF
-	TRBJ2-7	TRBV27	CASSLSGGVSLLEQYF
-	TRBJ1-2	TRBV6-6	CASSYPGFKGGTGYTF
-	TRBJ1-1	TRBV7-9	CASRFTGGTEAFF
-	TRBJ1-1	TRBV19	CASIHQIGGSEAFF
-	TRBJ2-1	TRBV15	CATSSGWEWGQFF
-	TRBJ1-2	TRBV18	CASSPREGETAGNGYTF
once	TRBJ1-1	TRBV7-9	CASSPPENTEAFF
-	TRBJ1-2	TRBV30	CAWKGDSHSNYGYTF
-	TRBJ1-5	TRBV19	CASSMKGLSNQPQHF
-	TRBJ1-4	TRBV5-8	CASSPDRGLIEKLFF
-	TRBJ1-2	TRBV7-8	CASSLETAPPFYGYTF
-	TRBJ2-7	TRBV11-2	CASSLDLSSGGSHEQYF